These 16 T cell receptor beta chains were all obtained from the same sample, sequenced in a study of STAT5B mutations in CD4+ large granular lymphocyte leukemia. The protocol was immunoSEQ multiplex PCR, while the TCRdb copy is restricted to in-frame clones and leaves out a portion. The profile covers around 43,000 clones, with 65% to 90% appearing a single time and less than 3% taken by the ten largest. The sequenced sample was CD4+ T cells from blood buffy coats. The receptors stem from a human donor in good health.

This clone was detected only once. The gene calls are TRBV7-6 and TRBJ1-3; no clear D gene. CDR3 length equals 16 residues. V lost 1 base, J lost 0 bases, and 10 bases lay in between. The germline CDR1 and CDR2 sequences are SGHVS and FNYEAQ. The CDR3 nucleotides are TGTGCCAGCAGCTTAGGAGGACCCAGCTCTGGAAACACCATATATTTT. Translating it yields CASSLGGPSSGNTIYF. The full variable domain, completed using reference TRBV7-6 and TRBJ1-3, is GAGVSQSPRYKVTKRGQDVALRCDPISGHVSLYWYRQALGQGPEFLTYFNYEAQQDKSGLPNDRFSAERPEGSISTLTIQRTEQRDSAMYRCASSLGGPSSGNTIYFGEGSWLTVV.

CDR3 loop: CASRAGRGIEQYF. The CDR3 nucleotides read TGCGCCAGCCGGGCAGGTCGGGGGATCGAGCAGTACTTC. V usage is TRBV5-1 and J usage is TRBJ2-7; D possibly corresponds to TRBD2 (6 bases). The germline CDR1 and CDR2 sequences are SGHRS and YFSETQ. The CDR3 is 13 residues long. Trimming removed 7 bases at V and 6 bases at J, with 17 bases between.

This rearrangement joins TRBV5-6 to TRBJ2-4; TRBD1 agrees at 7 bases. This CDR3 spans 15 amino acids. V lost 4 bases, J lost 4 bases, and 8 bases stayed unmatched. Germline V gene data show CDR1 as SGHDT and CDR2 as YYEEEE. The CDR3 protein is CASSLYDREKNIQYF. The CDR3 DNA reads TGTGCCAGCAGCCTCTACGACAGGGAGAAAAACATTCAGTACTTC.

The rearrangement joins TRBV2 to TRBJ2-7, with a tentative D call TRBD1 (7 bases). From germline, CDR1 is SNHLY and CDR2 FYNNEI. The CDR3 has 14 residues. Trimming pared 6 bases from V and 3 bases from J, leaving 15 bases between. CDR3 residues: CASSLVRGDYEQYF. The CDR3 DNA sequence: TGTGCCAGCAGCCTCGTCAGGGGGGACTACGAGCAGTACTTC.

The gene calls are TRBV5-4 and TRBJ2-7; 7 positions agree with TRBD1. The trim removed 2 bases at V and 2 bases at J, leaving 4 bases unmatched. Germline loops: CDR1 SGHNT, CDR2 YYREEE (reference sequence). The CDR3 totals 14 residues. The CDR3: CASSLSGQTYEQYF. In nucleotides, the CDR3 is TGTGCCAGCAGCTTATCGGGACAGACCTACGAGCAGTACTTC.

DNA for the CDR3: TGTGCCAGCAGCCTCCGGGACAGGGACAACACTGAAGCTTTCTTT. Amino acids: CASSLRDRDNTEAFF. The rearrangement uses TRBV7-2 and TRBJ1-1; 9 bases are a match to TRBD1. The ends lost 5 bases at V and 2 bases at J; junction bases unmatched: 6. The CDR3 runs 15 residues. Germline loops: CDR1 SGHTA, CDR2 FQGNSA.

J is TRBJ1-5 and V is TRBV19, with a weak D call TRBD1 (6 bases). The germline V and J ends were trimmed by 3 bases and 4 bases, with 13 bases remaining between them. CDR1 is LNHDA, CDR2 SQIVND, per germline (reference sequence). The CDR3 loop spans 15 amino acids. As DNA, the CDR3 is TGTGCCAGTAGTATGCCGGGGGCAGGGAATCAGCCCCAGCATTTT. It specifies CASSMPGAGNQPQHF.

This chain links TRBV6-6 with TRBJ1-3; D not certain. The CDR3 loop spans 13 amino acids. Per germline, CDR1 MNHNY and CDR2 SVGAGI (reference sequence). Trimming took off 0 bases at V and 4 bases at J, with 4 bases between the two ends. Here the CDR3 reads CASSYSVGNTIYF. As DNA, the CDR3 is TGTGCCAGCAGTTACTCGGTAGGAAACACCATATATTTT.

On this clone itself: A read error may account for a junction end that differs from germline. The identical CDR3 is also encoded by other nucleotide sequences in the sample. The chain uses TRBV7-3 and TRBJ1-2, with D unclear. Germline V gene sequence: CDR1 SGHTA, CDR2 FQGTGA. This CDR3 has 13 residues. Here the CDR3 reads CASSLNPDYGYTF. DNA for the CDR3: TGTGCCAGCAGTTTAAACCCCGACTATGGCTACACCTTC.

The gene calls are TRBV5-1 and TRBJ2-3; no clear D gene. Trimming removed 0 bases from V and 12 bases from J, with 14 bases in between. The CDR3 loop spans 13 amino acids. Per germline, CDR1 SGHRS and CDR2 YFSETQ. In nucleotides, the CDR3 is TGCGCCAGCAGCTTGGCAGGAGTATCTTTTCAGTATTTT. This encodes CASSLAGVSFQYF.

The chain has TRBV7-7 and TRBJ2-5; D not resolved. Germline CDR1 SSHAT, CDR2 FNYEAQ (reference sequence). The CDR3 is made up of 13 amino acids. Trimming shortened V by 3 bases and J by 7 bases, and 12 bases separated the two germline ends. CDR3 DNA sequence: TGTGCCAGCAGCTTTAGCCCCGTGGGGACCCAGTACTTC. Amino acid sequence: CASSFSPVGTQYF.

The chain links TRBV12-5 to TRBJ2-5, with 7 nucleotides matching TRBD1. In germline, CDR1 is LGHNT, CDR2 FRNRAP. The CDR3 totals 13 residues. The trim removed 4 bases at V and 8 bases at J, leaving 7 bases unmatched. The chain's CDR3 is CASGSGQSETQYF. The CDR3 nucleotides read TGTGCTAGTGGTTCGGGACAGTCAGAAACCCAGTACTTC.

CDR3 residues: CSVGQGRYGYTF. The CDR3 DNA follows: TGCAGCGTTGGGCAGGGTCGCTATGGCTACACCTTC. This rearrangement joins TRBV29-1 to TRBJ1-2; D might be TRBD1 (5 bases). This CDR3 comprises 12 residues. Germline lookup yields CDR1 SQVTM and CDR2 ANQGSEA. Trimming took off 4 bases at V and 4 bases at J, with 10 bases between the two ends.

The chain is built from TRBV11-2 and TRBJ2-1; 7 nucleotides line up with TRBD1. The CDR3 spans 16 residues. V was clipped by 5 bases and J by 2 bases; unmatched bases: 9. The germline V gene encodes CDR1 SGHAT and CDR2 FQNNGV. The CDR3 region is CASSRGQQSTYNEQFF. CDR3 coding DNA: TGTGCCAGCAGCAGGGGACAGCAGTCTACCTACAATGAGCAGTTCTTC. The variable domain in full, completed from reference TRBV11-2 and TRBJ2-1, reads EAGVAQSPRYKIIEKRQSVAFWCNPISGHATLYWYQQILGQGPKLLIQFQNNGVVDDSQLPKDRFSAERLKGVDSTLKIQPAKLEDSAVYLCASSRGQQSTYNEQFFGPGTRLTVL.

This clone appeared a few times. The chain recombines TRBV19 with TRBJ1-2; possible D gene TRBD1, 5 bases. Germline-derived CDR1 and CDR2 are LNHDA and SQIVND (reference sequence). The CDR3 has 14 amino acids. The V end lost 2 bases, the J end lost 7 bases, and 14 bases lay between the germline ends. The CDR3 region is CASSILGANIGYTF. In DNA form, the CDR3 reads TGTGCCAGTAGTATATTAGGGGCCAACATTGGCTACACCTTC.

CDR3 sequence: CASSLVPTDGFEKLFF. The CDR3 DNA is TGCGCCAGCAGCTTGGTTCCGACTGACGGTTTTGAAAAACTGTTTTTT. The rearrangement joins TRBV5-1 to TRBJ1-4, with D uncertain. Trimming pared 0 bases from V and 7 bases from J, leaving 16 bases between. The CDR3 consists of 16 residues. Per germline, CDR1 SGHRS and CDR2 YFSETQ.